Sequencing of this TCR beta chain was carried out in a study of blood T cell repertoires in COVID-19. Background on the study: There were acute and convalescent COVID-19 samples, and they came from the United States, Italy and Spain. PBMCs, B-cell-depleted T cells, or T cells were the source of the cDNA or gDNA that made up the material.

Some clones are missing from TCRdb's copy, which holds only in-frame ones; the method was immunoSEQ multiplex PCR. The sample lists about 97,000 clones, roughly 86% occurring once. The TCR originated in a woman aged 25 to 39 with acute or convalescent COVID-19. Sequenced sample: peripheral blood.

The CDR3 DNA is TGCGCCAGCAGCTCGCACGATAGCGGGGGGGCCTACAATGAGCAGTTCTTC. Its translation is CASSSHDSGGAYNEQFF. The chain is built from TRBV5-1 and TRBJ2-1; 11 bases align to TRBD2. From germline, CDR1 is SGHRS and CDR2 YFSETQ. Trimming cost V 3 bases and J 2 bases; bases outside gene matches: 7. The CDR3 sequence is 17 residues long. The full variable domain, completed using reference TRBV5-1 and TRBJ2-1, is KAGVTQTPRYLIKTRGQQVTLSCSPISGHRSVSWYQQTPGQGLQFLFEYFSETQRNKGNFPGRFSGRQFSNSRSEMNVSTLELGDSALYLCASSSHDSGGAYNEQFFGPGTRLTVL.